What follows describes a single TCR beta chain. This CDR3 spans 14 amino acids. V was pared by 4 bases and J by 6 bases, with 15 bases between. Germline V gene lookup returns CDR1 LNHDA and CDR2 SQIVND (reference sequence). The data are from a study of blood T cell repertoires in COVID-19. Whole-study context: Samples taken during acute and convalescent COVID-19 were collected in the United States, Italy and Spain.

Using immunoSEQ multiplex PCR, the repertoire was profiled, and TCRdb retains in-frame clones only, with some absent. The sample carries about 90,000 clones, 87% recorded once. V gene TRBV19 combines with J gene TRBJ1-2, with D tentatively TRBD1 (6 bases). The sequence came from a male donor with acute or convalescent COVID-19. Sequenced material: peripheral blood. This CDR3 reads CASSSPAGVHGYTF. In DNA, the CDR3 is TGTGCCAGTAGTAGCCCCGCAGGGGTCCATGGCTACACCTTC. The entire variable domain, with the rest obtained from reference TRBV19 and TRBJ1-2, is as follows: DGGITQSPKYLFRKEGQNVTLSCEQNLNHDAMYWYRQDPGQGLRLIYYSQIVNDFQKGDIAEGYSVSREKKESFPLTVTSAQKNPTAFYLCASSSPAGVHGYTFGSGTRLTVV.